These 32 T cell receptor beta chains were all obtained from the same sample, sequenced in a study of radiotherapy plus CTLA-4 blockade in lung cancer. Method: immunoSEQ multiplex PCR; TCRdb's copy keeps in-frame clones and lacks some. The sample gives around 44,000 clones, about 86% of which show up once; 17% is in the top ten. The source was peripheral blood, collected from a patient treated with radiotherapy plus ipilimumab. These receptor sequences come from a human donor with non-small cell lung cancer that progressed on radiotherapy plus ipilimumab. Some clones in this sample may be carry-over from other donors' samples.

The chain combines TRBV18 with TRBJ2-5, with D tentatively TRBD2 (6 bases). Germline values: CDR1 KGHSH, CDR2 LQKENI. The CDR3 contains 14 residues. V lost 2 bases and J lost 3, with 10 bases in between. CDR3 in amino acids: CASSPSGDKETQYF. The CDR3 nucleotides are TGTGCCAGCTCACCATCGGGGGATAAAGAGACCCAGTACTTC.

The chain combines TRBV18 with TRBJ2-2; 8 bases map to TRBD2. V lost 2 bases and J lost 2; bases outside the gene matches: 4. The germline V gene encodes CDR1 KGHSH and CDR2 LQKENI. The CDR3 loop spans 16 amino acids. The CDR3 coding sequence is TGTGCCAGCTCACCATACGCGGGGGGAAACACCGGGGAGCTGTTTTTT. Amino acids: CASSPYAGGNTGELFF.

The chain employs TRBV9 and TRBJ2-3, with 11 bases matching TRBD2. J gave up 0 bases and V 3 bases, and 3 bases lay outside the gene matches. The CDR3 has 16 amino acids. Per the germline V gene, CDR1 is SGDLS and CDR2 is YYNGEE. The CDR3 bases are TGTGCCAGCAGCGGTCGACTAGCGGGGAGCACAGATACGCAGTATTTT. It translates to CASSGRLAGSTDTQYF.

CDR3 sequence (DNA): TGTGCCAGCAGCCGGGGGAGCGGGGAGCAGTTCTTC. Translating it yields CASSRGSGEQFF. The gene calls are TRBV11-3 and TRBJ2-1, with D tentatively TRBD2 (6 bases). Looked up from germline, CDR1 is SGHNT and CDR2 is YENEEA. Trimming took 5 bases from V and 10 from J, leaving 12 bases between them. CDR3 size: 12 residues.

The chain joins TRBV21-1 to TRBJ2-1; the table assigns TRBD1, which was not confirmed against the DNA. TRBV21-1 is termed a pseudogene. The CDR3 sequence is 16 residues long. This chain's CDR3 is CASSSTPTGAVNEQFF. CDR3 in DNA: TGTGCCAGCAGCAGCACGCCCACAGGGGCGGTGAATGAGCAGTTCTTC.

The CDR3 nucleotides read TGTGCCAGCAGCTTGGGGACAGGGTATAATTCACCCCTCCACTTT. As protein: CASSLGTGYNSPLHF. The chain combines TRBV7-3 with TRBJ1-6; TRBD1 matches 9 bases. CDR1 and CDR2 from the germline V gene are SGHTA and FQGTGA. The CDR3 spans 15 residues. V was clipped by 3 bases and J by 4 bases; unmatched bases: 1.

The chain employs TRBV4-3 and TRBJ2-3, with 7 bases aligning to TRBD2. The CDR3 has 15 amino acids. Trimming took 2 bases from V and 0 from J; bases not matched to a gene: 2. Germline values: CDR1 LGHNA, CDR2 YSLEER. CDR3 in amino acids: CASSQLAASTDTQYF. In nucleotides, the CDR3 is TGCGCCAGCAGCCAACTAGCGGCAAGCACAGATACGCAGTATTTT.

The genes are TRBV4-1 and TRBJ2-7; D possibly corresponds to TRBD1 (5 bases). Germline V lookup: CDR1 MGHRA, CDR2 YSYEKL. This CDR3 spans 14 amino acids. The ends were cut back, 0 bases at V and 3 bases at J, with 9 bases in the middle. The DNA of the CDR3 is TGCGCCAGCAGCCAAGAGGGGCAGGTCTACGAGCAGTACTTC. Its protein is CASSQEGQVYEQYF.

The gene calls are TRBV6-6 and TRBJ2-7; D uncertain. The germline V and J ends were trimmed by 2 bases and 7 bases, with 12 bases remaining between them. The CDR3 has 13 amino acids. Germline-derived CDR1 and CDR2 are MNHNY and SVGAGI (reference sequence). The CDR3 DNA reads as TGTGCCAGCAGTTACGGCGGCTTTGGAGAGCAGTACTTC. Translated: CASSYGGFGEQYF.

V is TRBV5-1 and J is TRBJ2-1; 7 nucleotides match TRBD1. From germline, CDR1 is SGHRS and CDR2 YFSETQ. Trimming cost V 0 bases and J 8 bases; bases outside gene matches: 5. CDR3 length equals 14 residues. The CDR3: CASSLGQGNDEQFF. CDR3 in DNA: TGCGCCAGCAGCTTGGGACAGGGAAACGATGAGCAGTTCTTC.

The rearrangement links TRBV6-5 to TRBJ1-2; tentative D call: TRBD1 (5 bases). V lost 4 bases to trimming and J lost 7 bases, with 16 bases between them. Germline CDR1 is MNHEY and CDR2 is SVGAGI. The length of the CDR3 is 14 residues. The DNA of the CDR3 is TGTGCCAGCAGTTTTAATGCAGGGTTTGGTGGCTACACCTTC. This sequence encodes CASSFNAGFGGYTF.

CDR3 coding DNA: TGTGCCAGCAGTGGTCCTAACGCCCGCACTGAAGCTTTCTTT. Amino acids: CASSGPNARTEAFF. This chain joins TRBV6-5 and TRBJ1-1; D remains unclear. Germline V gene data show CDR1 as MNHEY and CDR2 as SVGAGI. V was clipped by 5 bases and J by 4 bases, with 14 bases between them. This CDR3 comprises 14 residues.

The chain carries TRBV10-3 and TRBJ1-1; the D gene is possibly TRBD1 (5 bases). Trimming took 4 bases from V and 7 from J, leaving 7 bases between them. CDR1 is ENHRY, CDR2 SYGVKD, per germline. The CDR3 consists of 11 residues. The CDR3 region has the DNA TGTGCCATCAGTGTCGACAGTGAAGCTTTCTTT. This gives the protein CAISVDSEAFF.

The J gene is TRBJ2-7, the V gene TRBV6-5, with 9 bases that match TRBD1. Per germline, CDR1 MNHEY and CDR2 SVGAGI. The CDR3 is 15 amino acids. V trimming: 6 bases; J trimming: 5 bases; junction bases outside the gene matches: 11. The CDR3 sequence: CASRDTGTGSNEQYF. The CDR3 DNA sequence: TGTGCCAGCAGAGATACCGGGACAGGGTCTAACGAGCAGTACTTC.

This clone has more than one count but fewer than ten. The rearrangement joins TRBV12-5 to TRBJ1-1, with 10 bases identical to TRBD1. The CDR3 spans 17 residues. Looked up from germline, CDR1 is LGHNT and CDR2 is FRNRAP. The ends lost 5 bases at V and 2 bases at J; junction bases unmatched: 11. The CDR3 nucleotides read TGTGCTAGTGGTCCCTGGGACAGGGGCGTATTAAACACTGAAGCTTTCTTT. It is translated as CASGPWDRGVLNTEAFF.

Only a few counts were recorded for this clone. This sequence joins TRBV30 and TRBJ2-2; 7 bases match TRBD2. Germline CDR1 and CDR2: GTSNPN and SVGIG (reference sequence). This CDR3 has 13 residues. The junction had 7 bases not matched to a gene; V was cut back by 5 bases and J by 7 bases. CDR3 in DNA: TGTGCCTGGGTACGAAGCGGGATCGGGGAGCTGTTTTTT. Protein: CAWVRSGIGELFF.

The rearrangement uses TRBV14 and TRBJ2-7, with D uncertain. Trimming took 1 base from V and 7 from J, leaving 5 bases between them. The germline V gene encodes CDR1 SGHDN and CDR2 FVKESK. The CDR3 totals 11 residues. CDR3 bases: TGTGCCAGCAGCCAAGTAGAGGAGCAGTACTTC. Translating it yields CASSQVEEQYF.

The CDR3 here is CASSSASRGTDTQYF. As DNA, the CDR3 is TGTGCCAGCAGCTCGGCTTCTCGGGGCACAGATACGCAGTATTTT. V and J are TRBV5-6 and TRBJ2-3; D unresolved. The CDR3 spans 15 residues. Germline CDR1 reads SGHDT; CDR2 reads YYEEEE. V lost 3 bases, J lost 1 base, and 12 bases lay in between.

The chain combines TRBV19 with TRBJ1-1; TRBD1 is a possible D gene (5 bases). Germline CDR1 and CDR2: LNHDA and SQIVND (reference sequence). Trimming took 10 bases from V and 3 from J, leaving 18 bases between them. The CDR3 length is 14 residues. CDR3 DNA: TGTGCCACCTCCCCGACCGGGGGTTACACTGAAGCTTTCTTT. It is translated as CATSPTGGYTEAFF.

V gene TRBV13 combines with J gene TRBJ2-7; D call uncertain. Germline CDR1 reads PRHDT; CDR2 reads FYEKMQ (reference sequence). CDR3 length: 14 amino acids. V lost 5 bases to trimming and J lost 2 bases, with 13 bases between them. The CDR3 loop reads CASSETVSAYEQYF. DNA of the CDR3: TGTGCCAGCAGCGAAACGGTGAGCGCCTACGAGCAGTACTTC.

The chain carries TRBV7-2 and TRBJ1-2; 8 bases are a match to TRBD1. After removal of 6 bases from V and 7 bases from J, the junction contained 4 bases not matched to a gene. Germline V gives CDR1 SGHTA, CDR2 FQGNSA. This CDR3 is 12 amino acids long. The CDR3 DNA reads TGTGCCAGCAGAGACAGGGGTGCTGGCTACACCTTC. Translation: CASRDRGAGYTF. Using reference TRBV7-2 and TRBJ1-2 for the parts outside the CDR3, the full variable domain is GAGVSQSPSNKVTEKGKDVELRCDPISGHTALYWYRQSLGQGLEFLIYFQGNSAPDKSGLPSDRFSAERTGGSVSTLTIQRTQQEDSAVYLCASRDRGAGYTFGSGTRLTVV.

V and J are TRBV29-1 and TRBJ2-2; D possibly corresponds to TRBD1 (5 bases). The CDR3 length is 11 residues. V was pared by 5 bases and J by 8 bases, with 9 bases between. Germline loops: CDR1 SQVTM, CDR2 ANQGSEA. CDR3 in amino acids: CSVFRTGELFF. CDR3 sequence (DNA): TGCAGCGTTTTCAGGACAGGGGAGCTGTTTTTT.

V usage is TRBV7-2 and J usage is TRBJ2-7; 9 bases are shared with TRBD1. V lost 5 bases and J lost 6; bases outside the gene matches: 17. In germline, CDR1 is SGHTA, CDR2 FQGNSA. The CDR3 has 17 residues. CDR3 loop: CASSRRQGGQGSVEQYF. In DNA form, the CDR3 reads TGTGCCAGCAGCCGAAGGCAGGGGGGACAGGGCTCGGTCGAGCAGTACTTC.

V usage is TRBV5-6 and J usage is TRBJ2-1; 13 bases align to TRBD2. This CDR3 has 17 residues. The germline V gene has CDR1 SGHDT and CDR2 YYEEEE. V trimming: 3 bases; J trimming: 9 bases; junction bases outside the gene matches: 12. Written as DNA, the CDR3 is TGTGCCAGCAGCTCCTTCAGGACTAGCGGGAGCTTGGCTGAGCAGTTCTTC. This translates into CASSSFRTSGSLAEQFF.

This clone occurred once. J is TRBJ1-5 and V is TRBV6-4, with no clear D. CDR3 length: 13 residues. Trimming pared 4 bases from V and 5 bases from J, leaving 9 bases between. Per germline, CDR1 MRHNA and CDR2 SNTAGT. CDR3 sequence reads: CASSVREDQPQHF. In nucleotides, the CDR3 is TGTGCCAGCAGTGTTAGGGAGGATCAGCCCCAGCATTTT.

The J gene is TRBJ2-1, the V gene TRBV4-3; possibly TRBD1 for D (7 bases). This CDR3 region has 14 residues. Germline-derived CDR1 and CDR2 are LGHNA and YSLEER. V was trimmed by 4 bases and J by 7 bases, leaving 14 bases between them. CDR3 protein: CASSLRTGGNEQFF. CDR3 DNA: TGCGCCAGCAGCCTACGGACAGGAGGGAATGAGCAGTTCTTC.

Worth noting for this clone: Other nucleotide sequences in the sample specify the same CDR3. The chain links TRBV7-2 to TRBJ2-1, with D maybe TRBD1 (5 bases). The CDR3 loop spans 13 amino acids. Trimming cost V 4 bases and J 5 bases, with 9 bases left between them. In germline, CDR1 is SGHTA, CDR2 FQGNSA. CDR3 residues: CASSSGHNNEQFF. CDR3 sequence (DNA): TGTGCCAGCAGCTCCGGACATAACAATGAGCAGTTCTTC.

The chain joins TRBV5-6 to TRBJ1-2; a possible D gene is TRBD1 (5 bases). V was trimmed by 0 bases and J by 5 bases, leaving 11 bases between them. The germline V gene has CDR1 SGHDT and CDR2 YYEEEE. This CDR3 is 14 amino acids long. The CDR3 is CASSLGQYSYGYTF. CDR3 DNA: TGTGCCAGCAGCTTGGGACAGTATTCATATGGCTACACCTTC.

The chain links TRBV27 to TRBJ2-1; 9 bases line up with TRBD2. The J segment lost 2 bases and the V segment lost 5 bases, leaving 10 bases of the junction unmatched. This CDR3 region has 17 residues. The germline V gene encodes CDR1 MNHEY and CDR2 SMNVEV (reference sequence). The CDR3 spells CASSRIPVAGAYNEQFF. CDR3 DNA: TGTGCCAGCAGTCGAATCCCGGTAGCGGGAGCCTACAATGAGCAGTTCTTC.

The CDR3 DNA reads TGTGCCACCTCAGCGGGAGGGGAAGGTGAGCAGTTCTTC. The encoded protein is CATSAGGEGEQFF. The chain links TRBV6-4 to TRBJ2-1; 10 bases match TRBD2. The V segment lost 10 bases and the J segment 9 bases; nucleotides outside the gene matches: 9. Germline V gene lookup returns CDR1 MRHNA and CDR2 SNTAGT. The CDR3 covers 13 residues.

CDR3: CASSYSTGNTEAFF. The CDR3 bases are TGTGCCAGCAGTTACTCGACAGGGAACACTGAAGCTTTCTTT. The chain employs TRBV6-5 and TRBJ1-1; TRBD1 is a possible D gene (6 bases). The CDR3 is made up of 14 amino acids. V was trimmed by 0 bases and J by 1 base, leaving 6 bases between them. Per the germline V gene, CDR1 is MNHEY and CDR2 is SVGAGI.

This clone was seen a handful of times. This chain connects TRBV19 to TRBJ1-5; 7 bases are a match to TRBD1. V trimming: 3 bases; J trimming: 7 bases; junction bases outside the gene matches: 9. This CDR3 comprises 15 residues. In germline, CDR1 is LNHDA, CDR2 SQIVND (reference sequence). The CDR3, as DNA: TGTGCCAGTAGTATGACAGGGCCCCGGAGGCAGCCCCAGCATTTT. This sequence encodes CASSMTGPRRQPQHF.